This is a list of T cell receptor beta chains from one sample in a study of blood T cell repertoires in COVID-19. The protocol was immunoSEQ multiplex PCR, while the TCRdb copy is restricted to in-frame clones and leaves out a portion. Of about 160,000 clones listed, 79% are singletons. Sequencing used peripheral blood. Every receptor here comes from a woman aged 55-70 years with COVID-19, enrolled during active disease. Both conserved end residues are trimmed from each CDR3. Not all rows give a size; the values are once, few, many and, for expanded clones, a class.

clone_size | v_call | cdr3_aa
. | TRBV28 | ASSPGTGEKLF
. | TRBV29-1 | STAEGTPEAF
. | TRBV6-6 | ASWRGSNQPQH
few | TRBV10-3 | AISESRGTRGTEAF
few | TRBV7-2 | ASSSPSGTITDTQY
. | TRBV7-6 | ASSLGSAAGFSTDTQY
. | TRBV19 | ASSTGTGSPQETQY
. | TRBV28 | ATRGLETQY
. | TRBV5-8 | ASSLWAHSNQPQH
. | TRBV5-6 | ASSLGDRTEAF
few | TRBV27 | ASSFGQGALGEKLF
. | TRBV20-1 | SASKMVSGGANTGELF
. | TRBV11-1 | ASSPKLGSGELF
once | TRBV28 | ASRLLSTTTGWDTGELF
many | TRBV24-1 | ATSDTSGRAEQY
. | TRBV7-2 | ASSLDRVNEQF
medium-sized | TRBV5-4 | ASSLDGGYT
. | TRBV19 | ASSIKGSQGAPLH
. | TRBV24-1 | ATSDFGTELYNEQF
. | TRBV28 | ASRQSRDRGPDSPLH
. | TRBV19 | ASSAQGARAGSTYEQY
. | TRBV5-6 | ASSRRIWGELGNTIY
. | TRBV6-2/TRBV6-3 | ASSRLHRSGEKLF
. | TRBV29-1 | SVEILQETQY
. | TRBV10-1 | ASAGQFGELF
. | TRBV12-3/TRBV12-4 | ASRRQGWTEAF
. | TRBV19 | ASRWGPNEKLF
few | TRBV5-6 | ASSLGKRERGRAKLF
. | TRBV9 | ASSLSPAGERNEQF
. | TRBV9 | ASSVGAGLESSEQY
. | TRBV2 | ASSPGTGNTGELF
. | TRBV6-6 | ASTVTTSGGTGELF
. | TRBV9 | ASSVAGVSTGELF
. | TRBV6-6 | ASSPPTSGRAQEKTQY
. | TRBV5-1 | ASSLGGGSSPLH
. | TRBV11-2 | ASSLSRGKGYGYT
. | TRBV6-5 | ASTAGQGVSPLH
. | TRBV6-5 | ASSYVGALGKNIQY
. | TRBV25-1 | ASGATGEPYNEQF
once | TRBV6-2/TRBV6-3 | ASSRTVPSNQPQH
. | TRBV5-1 | ASSLASAGANSGANVLT
. | TRBV7-2 | ASSLSGRADNEQF
. | TRBV4-1 | ASSRDRENYGYT
few | TRBV2 | ASRALAGGAYAEAF
. | TRBV9 | ASTRTSGGSSYNEQF
. | TRBV7-3 | ASSVNRGADTQY
. | TRBV3-1/TRBV3-2 | ASSQRRGGPLNEQF
. | TRBV28 | ASTTLEGSGNTIY
few | TRBV15 | ATSRGWQGYT
. | TRBV5-1 | ASSYTGVGLVNEQF
. | TRBV7-9 | ASSVSPGQETQY
. | TRBV7-8 | ASSLASLAGEDTQY
. | TRBV3-1/TRBV3-2 | ASSQDLSGFNQPQH
. | TRBV30 | AWNFGQSHYGYT
. | TRBV11-1 | ASSLDRTDTQY
. | TRBV5-1 | ASRFSGGTEETQY
. | TRBV3-1/TRBV3-2 | ASSPGYEALF
. | TRBV11-2 | ASSLGVQGEQY
. | TRBV5-1 | ASSLDPTGANVLT